Described below is a single T cell receptor (beta chain) sequence and its context. The data were taken from a study of blood T cell repertoires in COVID-19. Study details: Specimens from acute and convalescent COVID-19 originated in the United States, Italy and Spain. T cells, B-cell-depleted T cells, or PBMCs provided the cDNA or gDNA that served as material.

As handled by the study authors: Amplification of reference gene primers provided the estimated nucleated cell counts. Assay: immunoSEQ multiplex PCR; the TCRdb copy retains only in-frame clones and omits some. Clone size and the V and J calls come from that table; the DNA yielded D and trimming. Among more than 150,000 clones listed, over 75% were seen once. This CDR3 comprises 14 residues. V gave up 3 bases and J gave up 4 bases, with 12 bases separating them. Germline V gives CDR1 LGHDT, CDR2 YNNKEL (reference sequence). The sequence derives from a woman between 70 and 85 years old with acute or convalescent COVID-19. The chain carries TRBV3-1 (or the pseudogene TRBV3-2) and TRBJ1-1; D possibly corresponds to TRBD1 (5 bases). Input material: peripheral blood. This CDR3 reads CASSQGGAGTEAFF. The CDR3 DNA sequence: TGTGCCAGCAGCCAGGGCGGGGCCGGCACTGAAGCTTTCTTT.